A selection of T cell receptor beta chains follows, all from one sample in a study of cytomegalovirus exposure and HLA in healthy donors. Clones were sequenced by immunoSEQ multiplex PCR, and TCRdb holds only the in-frame ones, with some missing. The table records 120,000 to 150,000 clones, around 85% of them present only once. Specimen: PBMCs. Receptor source: a woman aged 45-59 years in good health and CMV-seropositive. Each CDR3 is given with its conserved first and last residue. D genes are given only for firm matches. Clone size is shown for a subset of rows, as once, few, many or a class of expanded clone.

>NA|TRBJ2-5|TRBV18|NA
TGTGCCAGCTCACCGAGGCCGGAACAAGAGACCCAGTACTTC
CASSPRPEQETQYF
>TRBD1|TRBJ1-4|TRBV19|few
TGTGCCAGTAGCCCGACGACAGGGTGGGGTGAAAAACTGTTTTTT
CASSPTTGWGEKLFF
>TRBD1|TRBJ2-6|TRBV19|NA
TGTGCCAGTAGTATGCTCAGGGGGTCTGGGGCCAACGTCCTGACTTTC
CASSMLRGSGANVLTF
>NA|TRBJ2-5|TRBV5-4|NA
TGTGCCAGCAGCTTGGAGTTTGCTAGCCAAGAGACCCAGTACTTC
CASSLEFASQETQYF
>NA|TRBJ1-6|TRBV9|NA
TGTGCCAGCAGCGTACAGGCGGGGTATTCACCCCTCCACTTT
CASSVQAGYSPLHF
>TRBD1|TRBJ1-4|TRBV7-3|once
TGTGCCAGCAGCCTTCAGGGGGCGAGAAATGAAAAACTGTTTTTT
CASSLQGARNEKLFF
>TRBD1|TRBJ2-5|TRBV2|NA
TGTGCCAGCAGTGACAGGGGGGAGACCCAGTACTTC
CASSDRGETQYF
>NA|TRBJ2-5|TRBV27|NA
TGTGCCAGCAGTTCCGCCGCGGGTGGGTTTGGGGAGACCCAGTACTTC
CASSSAAGGFGETQYF
>NA|TRBJ2-3|TRBV11-1|few
TGTGCCAGCAGCTTCCGAGATACGCAGTATTTT
CASSFRDTQYF
>NA|TRBJ2-5|TRBV4-1|NA
TGCGCCAGCAGCCAAGAGCGGGGTAGGTGGGAGACCCAGTACTTC
CASSQERGRWETQYF
>NA|TRBJ2-3|TRBV5-1|NA
TGCGCCAGCAGCTTGGAGGGAGCAGGGAGGACAGATACGCAGTATTTT
CASSLEGAGRTDTQYF
>TRBD1|TRBJ2-3|TRBV7-9|NA
TGTGCCAGCAGCCCGCCAGGGGGCATGGGAACAGATACGCAGTATTTT
CASSPPGGMGTDTQYF
>NA|TRBJ1-1|TRBV7-9|NA
TGTGCCAGCAGCCATATTGGGGGGGGCGTCCCGGGTCTGGATGATGAAGCTTTCTTT
CASSHIGGGVPGLDDEAFF
>NA|TRBJ1-1|TRBV5-8|once
TGTGCCAGCAGCCAACTAACCCTGAACACTGAAGCTTTCTTT
CASSQLTLNTEAFF
>NA|TRBJ1-2|TRBV11-1|NA
TGTGCCAGCAGCTTAGCGGGCGCGGGAAACTATGGCTACACCTTC
CASSLAGAGNYGYTF
>NA|TRBJ2-6|TRBV6-1|once
TGTGCCAGCAGTGAAGCGACAGGTGGGGCCAACGTCCTGACTTTC
CASSEATGGANVLTF
>NA|TRBJ1-2|TRBV19|NA
TGTGCCAGTAGTATGGAGGGCACGGTCGCTAACTATGGCTACACCTTC
CASSMEGTVANYGYTF
>TRBD2|TRBJ2-1|TRBV5-1|NA
TGCGCCAGCAGCTTGCTTACTAGCGGGGGGCTCAATGAGCAGTTCTTC
CASSLLTSGGLNEQFF
>NA|TRBJ2-1|TRBV9|once
TGTGCCAGCAGCGGCACTAGTTTGAGTCGCTACAATGAGCAGTTCTTC
CASSGTSLSRYNEQFF
>NA|TRBJ2-7|TRBV10-3|few
TGTGCCATCAGTGAGTCGGATTTGATGGGGCCAAGCTCCTACGAGCAGTACTTC
CAISESDLMGPSSYEQYF
>TRBD1|TRBJ1-5|TRBV9|NA
TGTGCCAGCAGCGACAGGGGTAGTCAGCCCCAGCATTTT
CASSDRGSQPQHF
>NA|TRBJ1-3|TRBV7-9|NA
TGTGCCAGCAGCGGCGGGGGGGTAGGAAACACCATATATTTT
CASSGGGVGNTIYF
>NA|TRBJ1-2|TRBV7-8|NA
TGTGCCAGCAGCTTAGGCGACAGGAAGTGGAGTGGCTACACCTTC
CASSLGDRKWSGYTF
>NA|TRBJ1-3|TRBV6-1|NA
TGTGCCAGCAGCGAAATCCTAAACACCATATATTTT
CASSEILNTIYF
>NA|TRBJ1-5|TRBV6-1|NA
TGTGCCAGCATTTTCGTCTGGGGGCGTAGTCAGCCCCAGCATTTT
CASIFVWGRSQPQHF
>TRBD1|TRBJ1-2|TRBV2|NA
TGTGCCAGCATCCTACAGGGGGACGGCTACACCTTC
CASILQGDGYTF
>NA|TRBJ1-6|TRBV28|NA
TGTGCCAGCAGTTTGGGCATAGATTCACCCCTCCACTTT
CASSLGIDSPLHF
>NA|TRBJ2-5|TRBV7-9|NA
TGTGCCAGCAGCTTACCCAGAAATTACGGGGAAGAGACCCAGTACTTC
CASSLPRNYGEETQYF
>NA|TRBJ2-2|TRBV5-1|few
TGCGCCAGCAGCTTGGTACGGGACACCGGGGAGCTGTTTTTT
CASSLVRDTGELFF
>NA|TRBJ1-2|TRBV5-1|NA
TGCGCCAGCAGCTTGGACAGGGCTGGTTACACCTTC
CASSLDRAGYTF
>NA|TRBJ2-7|TRBV4-1|NA
TGCGCCAGCAGCCGAGGGTACTACGAGCAGTACTTC
CASSRGYYEQYF
>NA|TRBJ2-2|TRBV28|NA
TGTGCCAGCAGTCCGGCGTTGGGGCGGACCGGGGAGCTGTTTTTT
CASSPALGRTGELFF
>NA|TRBJ1-5|TRBV21-1|NA
TGTGCCAGCAGCACCCCGGGGGACGGAAGCAATCAGCCCCAGCATTTT
CASSTPGDGSNQPQHF
>NA|TRBJ1-1|TRBV6-6|NA
TGTGCCAGCAGTTACTCCGGAGGACAGTCTGAAGCTTTCTTT
CASSYSGGQSEAFF
>TRBD1|TRBJ2-7|TRBV28|NA
TGTGCCAGCAGCGGTGACAGGGATGGCGAGCAGTACTTC
CASSGDRDGEQYF
>TRBD1|TRBJ2-7|TRBV11-1|NA
TGTGCCAGCAGCTATGACAGGGGTTTCTCCTACGAGCAGTACTTC
CASSYDRGFSYEQYF
>TRBD1|TRBJ2-2|TRBV28|once
TGTGCCAGCAGTTTATTAGGGGGCCACGACACCGGGGAGCTGTTTTTT
CASSLLGGHDTGELFF
>NA|TRBJ2-6|TRBV28|NA
TGTGCCAGCAGCCCGTTGGGGGCCAACGTCCTGACTTTC
CASSPLGANVLTF
>TRBD1|TRBJ2-7|TRBV27|NA
TGTGCCAGCAGTACTCGAGCCGGGACAGGGGGCTACGAGCAGTACTTC
CASSTRAGTGGYEQYF
>NA|TRBJ1-1|TRBV5-1|NA
TGCGCCAGCAGCTTGGGAGGGGGTCCGACCACTGAAGCTTTCTTT
CASSLGGGPTTEAFF
>NA|TRBJ2-7|TRBV6-5|NA
TGTGCCAGCAGTTATCTAGACAGGATCGACGAGCAGTACTTC
CASSYLDRIDEQYF
>NA|TRBJ1-2|TRBV28|NA
TGTGCCAGCAGCGTGGGGGCCACTAACTATGGCTACACCTTC
CASSVGATNYGYTF
>NA|TRBJ1-5|TRBV29-1|NA
TGCAGCGTTGAAGATCTTTCAGAGGCCCAGCATTTT
CSVEDLSEAQHF
>NA|TRBJ1-6|TRBV14|NA
TGTGCCAGCAGCCAAGACCTCCATTCACCCCTCCACTTT
CASSQDLHSPLHF
>NA|TRBJ1-4|TRBV28|NA
TGTGCCAGCAGCGTTCTCGGGGGGGGTAGGGCTAATGAAAAACTGTTTTTT
CASSVLGGGRANEKLFF